This TCR beta chain was sequenced in a study of blood T cell repertoires in COVID-19. Study overall: Samples taken during acute and convalescent COVID-19 were collected in the United States, Italy and Spain.

This clone is judged medium-sized. The CDR3 is 13 amino acids. Trimming pared 6 bases from V and 7 bases from J, leaving 16 bases between. In germline, CDR1 is MNHEY, CDR2 SVGAGI. Produced via immunoSEQ multiplex PCR; TCRdb's table is partial and in-frame only. The repertoire holds 14,000 or so clones, 75% to 90% seen once, with over 12% in the top ten. The chain is built from TRBV6-5 and TRBJ2-7; a weak D match, TRBD2 (6 bases). Input material: peripheral blood. The receptor's source is a man aged 45-60 years with active COVID-19. CDR3 protein: CASSPGLLGEQYF. The CDR3 nucleotides read TGTGCCAGCAGCCCGGGACTTTTAGGGGAGCAGTACTTC.